This T cell receptor beta chain was identified during a study of blood T cell repertoires in COVID-19. Across the whole study: Material from acute and convalescent COVID-19 was sourced from the United States, Italy and Spain.

Under the authors' procedure: Counts of nucleated cells, estimated from reference gene primer amplification, were obtained. Profiling relied on immunoSEQ multiplex PCR, and the TCRdb table lists in-frame clones only, not all of them. V and J calls and clone size follow that table, whereas D and trimming were derived from the DNA. Counted here are around 100,000 clones, about 81% occurring once; the ten biggest clones make up 7.9%. Trimming stripped 4 bases from V and 4 bases from J, with 14 bases between. The CDR3 runs to 15 residues. Germline assignment: CDR1 SGHRS and CDR2 YFSETQ. The sequence derives from a man in his 70s with acute or convalescent COVID-19. The sequencing sample was made of peripheral blood. The chain links TRBV5-1 to TRBJ2-2; D call uncertain. CDR3 sequence reads: CASSRGPDGTGELFF. CDR3 in DNA: TGCGCCAGCAGCCGAGGCCCCGATGGCACCGGGGAGCTGTTTTTT.